The present T cell receptor (beta chain) was sequenced within a study of tumor-infiltrating lymphocytes in primary liver carcinoma. The wider study: Ranging in age from 30 to 69 years, the patients were men and women. Sample yields of productive TCRbeta reads, ranging from roughly 3.65 to 7.13 million, were similar across tissue types. Stage T1-T3 N0M0 tumors spanned roughly 4.2 to 11 cm. Findings of the study overall: Against blood, tumors held a significantly higher top-250-clone fraction (p = 0.039).

About this clonotype itself: Its antigen is not identified. Being one base from a much bigger clone, this may be a read error.

Total RNA (approximately 500 ng) served as template for TCR beta cDNA synthesis primed by a constant-region primer. The TCR beta library was amplified through three nested multiplex PCR rounds in a modified ARM-PCR procedure. Each of the first two PCR rounds ran roughly 9 cycles with TRBV1-TRBV30 forward and C-beta reverse primers. TCRdb reprocessed the multiplex PCR reads with MiXCR, giving one entry per CDR3 protein. The profile shows fewer than 400,000 distinct CDR3 sequences, about 60% of them singletons. CDR1 MNHNS and CDR2 SASEGT come from the germline V gene. The CDR3 sequence is 15 residues long. RNA isolated from unsorted whole blood supplied the blood RNA, with germline DNA also extracted.

The sample comprised peripheral blood. The receptor comes from a man between 40 and 49 years old with primary liver carcinoma and hepatitis B virus infection. The V and J genes are TRBV6-1 and TRBJ1-3; D gene uncertain. The CDR3 reads CARSELRISGNTIYF. CDR3 DNA sequence: TGTGCCAGGAGTGAACTACGTATCTCTGGAAACACCATATATTTT.